This T cell receptor (beta chain) was identified during a study of spatial heterogeneity in lung cancer. Background on the study: Sequencing consistently turned up more beta-chain sequences than alpha-chain sequences.

Deletions cut 5 bases from V and 6 bases from J, with 10 bases between. Germline CDR1 reads SGHTA; CDR2 reads FQGNSA. The CDR3 consists of 13 residues. A single record per CDR3 protein comes from TCRdb applying MiXCR to the 5' RACE reads. The sample lists more than 80,000 distinct CDR3 sequences; roughly 12% were seen once. As for time point: sample taken at primary tumor resection. The donors comprised some 72 untreated early-stage non-small cell lung cancer patients. Whole RNA was taken from tumor, nontumor lung or frozen PBMC; it was then sequenced unsorted. The specimen comprised PBMCs, sampled at surgery. The TCR was taken from a male donor with early-stage non-small cell lung cancer. The chain employs TRBV7-2 and TRBJ2-2; D assignment may be TRBD1 or TRBD2 (5 bases each). The CDR3 loop is CASSPGLAGELFF. Here the CDR3 DNA reads TGTGCCAGCAGCCCGGGGCTGGCCGGGGAGCTGTTTTTT.